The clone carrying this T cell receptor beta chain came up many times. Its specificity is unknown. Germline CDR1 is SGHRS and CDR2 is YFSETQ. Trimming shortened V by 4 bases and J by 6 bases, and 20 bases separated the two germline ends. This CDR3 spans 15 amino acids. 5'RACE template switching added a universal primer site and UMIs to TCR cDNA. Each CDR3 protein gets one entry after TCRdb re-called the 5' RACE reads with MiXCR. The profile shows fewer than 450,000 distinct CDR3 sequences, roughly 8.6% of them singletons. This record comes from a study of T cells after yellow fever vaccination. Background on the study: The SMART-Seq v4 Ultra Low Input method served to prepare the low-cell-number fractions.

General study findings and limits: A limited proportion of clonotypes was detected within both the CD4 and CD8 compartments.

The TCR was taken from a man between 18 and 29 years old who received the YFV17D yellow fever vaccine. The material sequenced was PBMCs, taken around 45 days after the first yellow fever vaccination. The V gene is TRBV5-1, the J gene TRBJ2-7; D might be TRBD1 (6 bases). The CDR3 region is CASSGWTARTSEQYF. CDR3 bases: TGCGCCAGCAGCGGATGGACAGCCAGGACGTCCGAGCAGTACTTC.